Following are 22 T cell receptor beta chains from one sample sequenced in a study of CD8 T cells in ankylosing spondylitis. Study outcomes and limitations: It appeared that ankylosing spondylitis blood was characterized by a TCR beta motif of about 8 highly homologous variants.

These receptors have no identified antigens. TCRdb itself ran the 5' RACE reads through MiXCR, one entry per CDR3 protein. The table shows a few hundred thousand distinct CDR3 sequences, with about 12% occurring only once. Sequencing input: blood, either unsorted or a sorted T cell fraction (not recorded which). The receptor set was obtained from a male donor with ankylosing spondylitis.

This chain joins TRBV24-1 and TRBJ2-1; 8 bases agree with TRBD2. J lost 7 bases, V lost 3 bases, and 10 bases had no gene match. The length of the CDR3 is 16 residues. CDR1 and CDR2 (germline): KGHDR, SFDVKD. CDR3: CATSDPRGGRRNEQFF. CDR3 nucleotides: TGTGCCACCAGTGATCCTCGGGGGGGGCGACGGAATGAGCAGTTCTTC.

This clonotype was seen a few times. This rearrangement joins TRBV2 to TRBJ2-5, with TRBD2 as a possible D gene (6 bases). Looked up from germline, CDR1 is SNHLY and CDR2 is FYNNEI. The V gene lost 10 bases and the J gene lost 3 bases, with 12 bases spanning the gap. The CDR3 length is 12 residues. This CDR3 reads CAMGPGEETQYF. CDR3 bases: TGTGCCATGGGGCCGGGGGAAGAGACCCAGTACTTC.

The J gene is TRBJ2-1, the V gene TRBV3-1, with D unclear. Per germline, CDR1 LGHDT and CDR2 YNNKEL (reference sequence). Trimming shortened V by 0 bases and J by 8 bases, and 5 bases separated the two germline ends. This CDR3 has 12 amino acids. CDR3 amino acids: CASSQDYDEQFF. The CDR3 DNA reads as TGTGCCAGCAGCCAAGATTACGATGAGCAGTTCTTC.

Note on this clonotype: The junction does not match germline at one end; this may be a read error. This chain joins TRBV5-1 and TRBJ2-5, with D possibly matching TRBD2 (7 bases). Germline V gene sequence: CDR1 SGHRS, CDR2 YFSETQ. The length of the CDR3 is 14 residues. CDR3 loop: CTSSLGGPPETQYF. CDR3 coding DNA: TGCACCAGCAGCTTGGGGGGGCCCCCGGAGACCCAGTACTTC.

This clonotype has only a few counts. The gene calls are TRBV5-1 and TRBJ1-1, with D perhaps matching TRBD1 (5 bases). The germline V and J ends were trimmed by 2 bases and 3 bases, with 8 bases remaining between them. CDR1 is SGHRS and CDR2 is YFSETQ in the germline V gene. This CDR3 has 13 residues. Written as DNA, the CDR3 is TGCGCCAGCAGCTTCGAGGGACACACTGAAGCTTTCTTT. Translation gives CASSFEGHTEAFF. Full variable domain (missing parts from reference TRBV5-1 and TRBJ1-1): KAGVTQTPRYLIKTRGQQVTLSCSPISGHRSVSWYQQTPGQGLQFLFEYFSETQRNKGNFPGRFSGRQFSNSRSEMNVSTLELGDSALYLCASSFEGHTEAFFGQGTRLTVV.

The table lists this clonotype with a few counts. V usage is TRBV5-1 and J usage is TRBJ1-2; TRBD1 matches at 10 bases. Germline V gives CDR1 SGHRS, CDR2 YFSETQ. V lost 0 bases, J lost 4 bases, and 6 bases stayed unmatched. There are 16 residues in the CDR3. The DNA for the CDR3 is TGCGCCAGCAGCTTGGTAGGGACAGGGGAGCGCTATGGCTACACCTTC. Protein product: CASSLVGTGERYGYTF.

The chain's CDR3 is CASSRDRGFF. DNA for the CDR3: TGTGCCAGCAGCCGGGACAGGGGGTTCTTC. The genes are TRBV12-3 or TRBV12-4 and TRBJ2-1, with TRBD1 matching over 10 bases. The J segment lost 15 bases and the V segment lost 6 bases, leaving 2 bases of the junction unmatched. The CDR3 sequence is 10 residues long.

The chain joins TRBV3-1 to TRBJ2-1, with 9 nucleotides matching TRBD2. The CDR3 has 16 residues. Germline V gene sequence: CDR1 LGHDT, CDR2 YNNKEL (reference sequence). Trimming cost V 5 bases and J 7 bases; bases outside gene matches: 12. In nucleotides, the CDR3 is TGTGCCAGCAGCGCCCGACTAGCGGTCGCCGCAAATGAGCAGTTCTTC. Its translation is CASSARLAVAANEQFF.

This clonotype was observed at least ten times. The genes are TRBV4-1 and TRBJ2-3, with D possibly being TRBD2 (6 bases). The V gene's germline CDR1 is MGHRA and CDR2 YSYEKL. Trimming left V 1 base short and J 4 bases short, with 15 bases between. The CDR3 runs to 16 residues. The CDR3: CASSQGGTGDSDTQYF. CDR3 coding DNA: TGCGCCAGCAGCCAAGGGGGTACGGGAGACTCAGATACGCAGTATTTT.

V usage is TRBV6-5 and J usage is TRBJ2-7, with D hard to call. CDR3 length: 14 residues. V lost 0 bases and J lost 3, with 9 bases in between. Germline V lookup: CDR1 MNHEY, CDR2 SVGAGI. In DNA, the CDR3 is TGTGCCAGCAGTTACTCGCGGCAGCTCTACGAGCAGTACTTC. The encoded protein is CASSYSRQLYEQYF.

This chain's CDR3 is CAWARDRGVTEAFF. CDR3 DNA: TGTGCCTGGGCAAGGGACAGGGGTGTAACTGAAGCTTTCTTT. The genes are TRBV30 and TRBJ1-1, with 10 bases lining up with TRBD1. There are 14 residues in the CDR3. The germline gives CDR1 GTSNPN, CDR2 SVGIG (reference sequence). J gave up 5 bases and V 5 bases, and 8 bases lay outside the gene matches.

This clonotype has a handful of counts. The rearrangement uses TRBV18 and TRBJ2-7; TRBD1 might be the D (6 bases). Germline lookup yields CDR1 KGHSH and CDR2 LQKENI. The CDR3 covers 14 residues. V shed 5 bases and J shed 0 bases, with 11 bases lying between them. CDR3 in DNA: TGTGCCAGCTCAGCGCAGGGGAGCTCCTACGAGCAGTACTTC. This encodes CASSAQGSSYEQYF.

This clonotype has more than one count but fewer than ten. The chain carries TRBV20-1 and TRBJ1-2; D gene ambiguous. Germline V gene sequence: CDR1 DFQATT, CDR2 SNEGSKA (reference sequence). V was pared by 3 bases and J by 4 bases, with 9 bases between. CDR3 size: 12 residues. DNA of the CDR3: TGCAGTGCTAGGACACTCTCCTATGGCTACACCTTC. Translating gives CSARTLSYGYTF.

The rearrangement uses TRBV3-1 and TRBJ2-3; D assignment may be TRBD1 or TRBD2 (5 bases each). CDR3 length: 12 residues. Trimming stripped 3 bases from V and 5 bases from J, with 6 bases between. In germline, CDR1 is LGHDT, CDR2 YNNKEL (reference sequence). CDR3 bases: TGTGCCAGCAGCCATGGGGGAGATACGCAGTATTTT. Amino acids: CASSHGGDTQYF.

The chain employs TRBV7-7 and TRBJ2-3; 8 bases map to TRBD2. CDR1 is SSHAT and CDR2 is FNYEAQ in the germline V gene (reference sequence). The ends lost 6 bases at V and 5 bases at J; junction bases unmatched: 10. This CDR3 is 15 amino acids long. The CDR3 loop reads CASSSGLAVGDTQYF. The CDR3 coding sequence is TGTGCCAGCAGTTCAGGACTAGCTGTAGGAGATACGCAGTATTTT.

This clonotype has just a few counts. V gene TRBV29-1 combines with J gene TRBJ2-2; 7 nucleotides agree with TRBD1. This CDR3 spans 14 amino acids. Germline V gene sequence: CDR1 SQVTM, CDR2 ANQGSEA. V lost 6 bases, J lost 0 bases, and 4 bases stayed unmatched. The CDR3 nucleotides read TGCAGCGTAAACAGGGGCGCGAACACCGGGGAGCTGTTTTTT. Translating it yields CSVNRGANTGELFF.

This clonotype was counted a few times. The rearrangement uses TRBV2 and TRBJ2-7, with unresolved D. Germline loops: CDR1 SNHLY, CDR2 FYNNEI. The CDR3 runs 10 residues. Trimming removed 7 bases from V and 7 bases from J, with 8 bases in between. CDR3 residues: CASKDGEQYF. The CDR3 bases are TGTGCCAGCAAGGACGGTGAGCAGTACTTC.

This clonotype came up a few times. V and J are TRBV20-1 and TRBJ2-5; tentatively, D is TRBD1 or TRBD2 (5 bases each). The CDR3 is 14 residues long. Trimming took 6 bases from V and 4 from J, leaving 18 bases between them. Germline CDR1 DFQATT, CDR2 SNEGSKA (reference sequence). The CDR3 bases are TGCAGTGCACCACTTCGAACAGGAGGAGAGACCCAGTACTTC. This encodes CSAPLRTGGETQYF.

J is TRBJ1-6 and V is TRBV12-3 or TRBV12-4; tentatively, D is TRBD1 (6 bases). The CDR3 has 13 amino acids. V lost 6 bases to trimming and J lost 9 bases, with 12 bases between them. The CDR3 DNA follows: TGTGCCAGCAGGACAGGCGGTAGTTCACCCCTCCACTTT. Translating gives CASRTGGSSPLHF.

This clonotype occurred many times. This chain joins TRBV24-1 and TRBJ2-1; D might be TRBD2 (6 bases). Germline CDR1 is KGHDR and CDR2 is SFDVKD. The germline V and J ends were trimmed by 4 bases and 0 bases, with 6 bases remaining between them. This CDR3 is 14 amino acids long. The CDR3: CATSERGSYNEQFF. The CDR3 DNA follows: TGTGCCACCAGTGAGCGGGGCTCCTACAATGAGCAGTTCTTC.

CDR3 sequence reads: CSARAPRVLDTQYF. The CDR3, as DNA: TGCAGTGCTAGAGCTCCGAGGGTTCTAGATACGCAGTATTTT. This sequence joins TRBV20-1 and TRBJ2-3; weak D call: TRBD2 (5 bases). Germline V gene sequence: CDR1 DFQATT, CDR2 SNEGSKA (reference sequence). V dropped 1 base and J dropped 5 bases, with 13 bases sitting between them. The CDR3 is made up of 14 amino acids.

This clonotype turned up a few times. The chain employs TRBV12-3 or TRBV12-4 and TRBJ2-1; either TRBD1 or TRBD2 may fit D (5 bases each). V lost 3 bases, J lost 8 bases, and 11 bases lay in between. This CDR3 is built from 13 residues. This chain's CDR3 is CASSFGGYDEQFF. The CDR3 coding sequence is TGTGCCAGCAGTTTTGGGGGTTACGATGAGCAGTTCTTC.